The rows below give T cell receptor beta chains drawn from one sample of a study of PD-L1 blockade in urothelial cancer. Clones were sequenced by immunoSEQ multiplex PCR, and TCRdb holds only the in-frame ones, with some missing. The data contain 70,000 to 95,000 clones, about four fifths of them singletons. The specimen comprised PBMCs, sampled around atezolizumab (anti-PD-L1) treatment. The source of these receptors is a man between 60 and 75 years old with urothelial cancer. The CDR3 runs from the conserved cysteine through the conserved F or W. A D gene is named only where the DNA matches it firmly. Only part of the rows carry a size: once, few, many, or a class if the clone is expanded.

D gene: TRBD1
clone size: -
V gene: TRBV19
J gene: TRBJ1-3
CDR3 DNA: TGTGCCAGTAGTTCCCGGGACAGTGGCAAAGGAAACACCATATATTTT
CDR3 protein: CASSSRDSGKGNTIYF

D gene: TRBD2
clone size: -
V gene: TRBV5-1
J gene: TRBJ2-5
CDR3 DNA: TGCGCCAGCAGCCAAGGACTAGCGGGGGGGAAAGAGACCCAGTACTTC
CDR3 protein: CASSQGLAGGKETQYF

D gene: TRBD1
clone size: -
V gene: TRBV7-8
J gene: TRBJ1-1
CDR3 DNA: TGTGCCAGCAGGTCCACAGGGGTTGCCACTGAAGCTTTCTTT
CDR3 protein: CASRSTGVATEAFF

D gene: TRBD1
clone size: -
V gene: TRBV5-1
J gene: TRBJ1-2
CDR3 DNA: TGCGCCAGCAGCTTGGGGGACAGACAGTATGGCTACACCTTC
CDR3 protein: CASSLGDRQYGYTF

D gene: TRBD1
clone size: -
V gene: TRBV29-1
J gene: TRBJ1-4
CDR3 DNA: TGCAGCGTGGCAGACAGGGTAACAGGAACTAATGAAAAACTGTTTTTT
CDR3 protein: CSVADRVTGTNEKLFF

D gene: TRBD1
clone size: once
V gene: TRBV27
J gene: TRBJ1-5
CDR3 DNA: TGTGCCAGCAGCGGACAGGGAGTGATTCAGCCCCAGCATTTT
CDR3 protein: CASSGQGVIQPQHF

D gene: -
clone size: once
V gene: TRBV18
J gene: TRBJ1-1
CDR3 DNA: TGTGCCAGCTCACCAGAGACACCCGCTCTAAACACTGAAGCTTTCTTT
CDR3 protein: CASSPETPALNTEAFF

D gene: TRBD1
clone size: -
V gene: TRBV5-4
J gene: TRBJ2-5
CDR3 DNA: TGTGCCAGCAGCCTGCCCAATCGACAGGGAGCCCAAGAGACCCAGTACTTC
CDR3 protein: CASSLPNRQGAQETQYF

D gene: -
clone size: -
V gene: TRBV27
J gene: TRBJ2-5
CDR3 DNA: TGTGCCAGCAGTTTTGGGGCCTCTCAGACCCAGTACTTC
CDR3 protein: CASSFGASQTQYF

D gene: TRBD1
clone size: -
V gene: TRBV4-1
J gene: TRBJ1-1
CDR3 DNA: TGCGCCAGCAGCCAACCGGGACAGGGAAGGAGGGGGGAACGGGCTTTCTTT
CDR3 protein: CASSQPGQGRRGERAFF

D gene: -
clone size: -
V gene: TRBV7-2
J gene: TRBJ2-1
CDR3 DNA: TGTGCCAGCAGCTTAATCGGGACAGAGCAGTTCTTC
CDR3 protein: CASSLIGTEQFF

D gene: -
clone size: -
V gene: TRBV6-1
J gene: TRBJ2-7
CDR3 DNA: TGTGCCAGCAGTGAAGCGGGAACAGGGTGGCACGAGCAGTACTTC
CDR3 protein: CASSEAGTGWHEQYF

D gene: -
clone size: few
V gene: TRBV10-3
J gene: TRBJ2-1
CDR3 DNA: TGTGCCATCAGTGAGAGGACGGGGGAGACCAATGAGCAGTTCTTC
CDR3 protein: CAISERTGETNEQFF

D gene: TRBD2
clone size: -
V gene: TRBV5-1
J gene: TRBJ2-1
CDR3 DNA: TGCGCCAGCAGCACCAGCGTCAAGCGGGGGTCCTACAATGAGCAGTTCTTC
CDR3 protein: CASSTSVKRGSYNEQFF

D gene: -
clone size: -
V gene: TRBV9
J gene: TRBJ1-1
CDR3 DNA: TGTGCCAGCAGCGTAGACGGTCGGAGCACTGAAGCTTTCTTT
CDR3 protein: CASSVDGRSTEAFF

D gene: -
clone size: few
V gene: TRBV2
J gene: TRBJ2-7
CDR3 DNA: TGTGCCAGCAGTACCCAGGGATTCTCCTACGAGCAGTACTTC
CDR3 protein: CASSTQGFSYEQYF

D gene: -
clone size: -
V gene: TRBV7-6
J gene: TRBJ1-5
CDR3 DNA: TGTGCCAGCAGCTCCGGAAGCGTCAATCAGCCCCAGCATTTT
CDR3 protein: CASSSGSVNQPQHF

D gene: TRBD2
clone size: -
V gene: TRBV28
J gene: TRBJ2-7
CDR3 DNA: TGTGCCAGCTCTAGCGGGATTTTAAACGAGCAGTACTTC
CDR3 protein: CASSSGILNEQYF

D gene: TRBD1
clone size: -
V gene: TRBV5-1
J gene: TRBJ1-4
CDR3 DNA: TGCGCCAGCAGGCCGGGACAGCCGTCAACTAATGAAAAACTGTTTTTT
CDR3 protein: CASRPGQPSTNEKLFF

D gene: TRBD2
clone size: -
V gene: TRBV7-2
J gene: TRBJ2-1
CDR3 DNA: TGTGCCAGCAGCCAACCCGGGACTAGCGGATACAATGAGCAGTTCTTC
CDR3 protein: CASSQPGTSGYNEQFF

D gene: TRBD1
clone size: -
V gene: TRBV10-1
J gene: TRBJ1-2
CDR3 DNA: TGCGCCAGCAGCCCCTCGACAGGGTTCGGCTACACCTTC
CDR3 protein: CASSPSTGFGYTF

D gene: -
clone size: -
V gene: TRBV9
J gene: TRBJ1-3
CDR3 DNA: TGTGCCAGCAGCGCCTTCGCCCAAACCGCGGCTGGAAACACCATATATTTT
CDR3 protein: CASSAFAQTAAGNTIYF

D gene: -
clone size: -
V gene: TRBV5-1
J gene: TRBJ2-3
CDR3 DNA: TGCGCCAGCAGCTGGGACACCGGCACAGATACGCAGTATTTT
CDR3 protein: CASSWDTGTDTQYF

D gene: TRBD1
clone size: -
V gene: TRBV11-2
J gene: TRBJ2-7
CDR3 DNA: TGTGCCAGCAGCTCCGGACAGGGGACCGAGCAGTACTTC
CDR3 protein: CASSSGQGTEQYF

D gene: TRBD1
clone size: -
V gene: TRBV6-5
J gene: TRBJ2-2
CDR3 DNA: TGTGCCAGCAGTCCGACAGGGGAAACCGGGGAGCTGTTTTTT
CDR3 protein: CASSPTGETGELFF